Following are 25 T cell receptor beta chains from one sample sequenced in a study of blood T cell repertoires in COVID-19. Clones were sequenced by immunoSEQ multiplex PCR, and TCRdb holds only the in-frame ones, with some missing. The sample contains roughly 250,000 clones, roughly 84% of which appear only once. The sequencing sample was made of peripheral blood. These receptors were collected from a person between 65 and 79 years old with COVID-19, enrolled during active disease.

The chain employs TRBV6-2 or TRBV6-3 and TRBJ1-2; 8 bases are a match to TRBD1. The CDR3 extends over 13 amino acids. The germline V gene encodes CDR1 MNHEY and CDR2 SVGEGT. V gave up 6 bases and J gave up 7 bases; unmatched junction bases: 7. CDR3: CASSNQGARGYTF. The CDR3 DNA reads TGTGCCAGCAGCAATCAGGGGGCGCGTGGCTACACCTTC.

The chain carries TRBV11-2 and TRBJ2-2, with 10 nucleotides matching TRBD1. The germline gives CDR1 SGHAT, CDR2 FQNNGV. This CDR3 comprises 15 residues. V dropped 5 bases and J dropped 7; count of bases not matched to a gene: 7. CDR3 region: CASSAGTGEVGELFF. The CDR3 DNA follows: TGTGCCAGCAGCGCCGGGACAGGGGAAGTCGGGGAGCTGTTTTTT.

The chain couples TRBV4-1 to TRBJ1-6; TRBD1 is a possible D gene (5 bases). Germline V lookup: CDR1 MGHRA, CDR2 YSYEKL. The CDR3 consists of 16 residues. Trimming took 11 bases from V and 7 from J, leaving 24 bases between them. CDR3 residues: CAASMTTMGGNSPLHF. CDR3 coding DNA: TGCGCCGCCTCTATGACCACCATGGGGGGGAATTCACCCCTCCACTTT.

The chain uses TRBV7-2 and TRBJ2-7; tentative D call: TRBD1 (5 bases). V lost 1 base and J lost 4, with 14 bases in between. Germline-derived CDR1 and CDR2 are SGHTA and FQGNSA. The CDR3 has 15 residues. The CDR3 DNA is TGTGCCAGCAGCTTAGGCCCAGGGCAGGTATACGAGCAGTACTTC. Amino acid sequence: CASSLGPGQVYEQYF.

The chain is built from TRBV9 and TRBJ2-3, with a tentative D call TRBD2 (6 bases). Germline V CDR1 and CDR2: SGDLS, YYNGEE. V lost 4 bases and J lost 1, with 10 bases in between. The CDR3 runs to 14 residues. The CDR3 coding sequence is TGTGCCAGCAGCCAGTGGGGGGGCACAGATACGCAGTATTTT. It translates to CASSQWGGTDTQYF.

The chain combines TRBV3-1 (or the pseudogene TRBV3-2) with TRBJ2-3, with 12 bases lining up with TRBD2. Germline CDR1 is LGHDT and CDR2 is YNNKEL (reference sequence). The CDR3 extends over 19 amino acids. Losses at the gene ends were 1 base for V and 6 bases for J; bases not matched to a gene: 14. CDR3 nucleotides: TGTGCCAGCAGCCAAGTCCTAGCGGGGGGGGCCTTAGGGGCGGATACGCAGTATTTT. Its translation is CASSQVLAGGALGADTQYF.

The CDR3 loop reads CASRYRLRQSSYNSPLHF. The DNA of the CDR3 is TGTGCCAGCAGGTATCGACTGAGGCAGAGCTCCTATAATTCACCCCTCCACTTT. The chain employs TRBV5-8 and TRBJ1-6, with unresolved D. V was trimmed by 5 bases and J by 0 bases, leaving 18 bases between them. Per germline, CDR1 SGHTS and CDR2 YDEGEE. The CDR3 has 18 amino acids.

This chain links TRBV10-3 with TRBJ2-2; TRBD2 agrees at 10 bases. The J segment lost 6 bases and the V segment lost 6 bases, leaving 7 bases of the junction unmatched. The CDR3 spans 15 residues. Germline V lookup: CDR1 ENHRY, CDR2 SYGVKD. The CDR3 bases are TGTGCCATCAGACCTAGCGGGGGATACCCCGGGGAGCTGTTTTTT. It specifies CAIRPSGGYPGELFF.

The chain has TRBV9 and TRBJ1-2; perhaps TRBD1 as D (5 bases). V was clipped by 1 base and J by 5 bases, with 15 bases between them. The CDR3 is 15 amino acids. Germline CDR1 and CDR2: SGDLS and YYNGEE. The CDR3 loop reads CASSVTDSSPYGYTF. The CDR3 DNA follows: TGTGCCAGCAGCGTAACTGACAGTTCCCCTTATGGCTACACCTTC.

The V and J genes are TRBV7-3 and TRBJ2-2; 7 bases agree with TRBD2. This CDR3 comprises 20 residues. Per germline, CDR1 SGHTA and CDR2 FQGTGA. V shed 2 bases, J shed 6 bases, and the junction held 21 bases outside the gene matches. The DNA for the CDR3 is TGTGCCAGCAGCTTAGCCCACTCTGAAAAGGGTCGTGGGAGGGCCGGGGAGCTGTTTTTT. Amino acid sequence: CASSLAHSEKGRGRAGELFF.

The rearrangement links TRBV6-1 to TRBJ2-3; TRBD2 is a possible D gene (7 bases). The CDR3 totals 17 residues. Germline V gene data show CDR1 as MNHNS and CDR2 as SASEGT. V was pared by 0 bases and J by 4 bases, with 17 bases between. CDR3 sequence: CASSEARGAGVPDTQYF. The CDR3 coding sequence is TGTGCCAGCAGTGAAGCTAGGGGGGCGGGAGTCCCAGATACGCAGTATTTT.

A single count supports this clone. The rearrangement links TRBV6-5 to TRBJ1-2; 8 nucleotides align to TRBD1. The V segment lost 3 bases and the J segment 3 bases; nucleotides outside the gene matches: 6. The CDR3 runs to 15 residues. The germline V gene encodes CDR1 MNHEY and CDR2 SVGAGI. The CDR3 sequence: CASSYLSTGDYGYTF. Written as DNA, the CDR3 is TGTGCCAGCAGTTATCTATCGACAGGGGACTATGGCTACACCTTC.

The chain couples TRBV7-9 to TRBJ2-7; 10 bases are a match to TRBD2. J gave up 3 bases and V 4 bases, and 3 bases lay outside the gene matches. Per germline, CDR1 SEHNR and CDR2 FQNEAQ (reference sequence). The CDR3 has 14 amino acids. CDR3 sequence (DNA): TGTGCCAGCAGCTCTAGCGGGAGCGGCTACGAGCAGTACTTC. Protein sequence: CASSSSGSGYEQYF.

V usage is TRBV6-6 and J usage is TRBJ1-5; 10 nucleotides line up with TRBD1. CDR3 length equals 17 residues. Trimming cost V 5 bases and J 1 base; bases outside gene matches: 8. Germline V gives CDR1 MNHNY, CDR2 SVGAGI (reference sequence). CDR3 loop: CASSHRTGGVSNQPQHF. CDR3 DNA sequence: TGTGCCAGCAGTCACCGGACAGGGGGGGTGAGCAATCAGCCCCAGCATTTT.

The rearrangement joins TRBV14 to TRBJ1-1; D is undetermined. Trimming removed 0 bases from V and 6 bases from J, with 11 bases in between. Germline V gene sequence: CDR1 SGHDN, CDR2 FVKESK. The CDR3 length is 14 residues. CDR3 sequence reads: CASSQDRRRAEAFF. In DNA form, the CDR3 reads TGTGCCAGCAGCCAAGATCGAAGGAGGGCTGAAGCTTTCTTT.

This clone appeared a single time. This chain uses TRBV7-2 with TRBJ1-5; perhaps TRBD1 as D (6 bases). CDR1 SGHTA and CDR2 FQGNSA come from the germline V gene. The CDR3 length is 15 residues. The V end was cut by 5 bases, the J end by 7 bases, with 18 bases between. The DNA for the CDR3 is TGTGCCAGCAGCACTAGATGGACAGACCAACAGCCCCAGCATTTT. This gives the protein CASSTRWTDQQPQHF.

In nucleotides, the CDR3 is TGTGCCAGTAGCCGGGGGGGAATAAATGAAAAACTGTTTTTT. Its protein product is CASSRGGINEKLFF. The J gene is TRBJ1-4, the V gene TRBV19, with a weak D call TRBD1 (5 bases). Trimming took off 6 bases at V and 5 bases at J, with 13 bases between the two ends. Germline CDR1 LNHDA, CDR2 SQIVND (reference sequence). The CDR3 is 14 residues long.

This clone was seen only a few times. The rearrangement links TRBV5-6 to TRBJ2-7, with D uncertain. Trimming left V 4 bases short and J 5 bases short, with 7 bases between. Germline V lookup: CDR1 SGHDT, CDR2 YYEEEE. The CDR3 length is 11 residues. The chain's CDR3 is CASSLDHEQYF. CDR3 bases: TGTGCCAGCAGCCTAGACCACGAGCAGTACTTC.

This sequence joins TRBV12-5 and TRBJ2-3, with 7 bases fitting TRBD1. Germline values: CDR1 LGHNT, CDR2 FRNRAP. Germline trimming cut 10 bases from V and 1 base from J; bases unmatched to any gene: 5. There are 13 residues in the CDR3. The CDR3 sequence: CATRDSGTDTQYF. Here the CDR3 DNA reads TGTGCTACCCGGGACAGCGGCACAGATACGCAGTATTTT.

This clone came up once. V and J are TRBV5-5 and TRBJ1-5; TRBD1 matches at 8 bases. V lost 4 bases, J lost 5 bases, and 8 bases stayed unmatched. From germline, CDR1 is SGHKS and CDR2 YYEKEE (reference sequence). This CDR3 is built from 15 residues. CDR3 coding DNA: TGTGCCAGCAGCCCACAGGGGGTCGAAGATCAGCCCCAGCATTTT. It is translated as CASSPQGVEDQPQHF.

The V and J genes are TRBV28 and TRBJ1-2; D may be TRBD1 (5 bases). The germline CDR1 and CDR2 sequences are MDHEN and SYDVKM. Trimming stripped 6 bases from V and 5 bases from J, with 10 bases between. The CDR3 sequence is 12 residues long. CDR3 protein: CASRSGIYGYTF. The CDR3 DNA follows: TGTGCCAGCAGGTCAGGGATTTATGGCTACACCTTC.

This chain links TRBV29-1 with TRBJ1-1; TRBD1 agrees at 7 bases. CDR3 length equals 13 residues. V shed 7 bases and J 1 base; nucleotides not matched to a gene: 6. In germline, CDR1 is SQVTM, CDR2 ANQGSEA. The CDR3 nucleotides read TGCAGCGCTCAAGGGACAGAGAACACTGAAGCTTTCTTT. This gives the protein CSAQGTENTEAFF.

The sample holds one count of this clone. Relative to the germline gene, one junction end is altered; a read error may explain this. The genes are TRBV5-1 and TRBJ2-7, with a possible D match to TRBD2 (6 bases). The germline V gene encodes CDR1 SGHRS and CDR2 YFSETQ. The CDR3 loop spans 14 amino acids. This CDR3 reads CAGSLEGWIDEQYF. The CDR3, as DNA: TGCGCCGGCAGCTTGGAGGGGTGGATTGACGAGCAGTACTTC.

This sequence joins TRBV6-5 and TRBJ1-6; 7 bases fit TRBD1. V lost 9 bases and J lost 1; bases outside the gene matches: 3. The CDR3 is 14 amino acids. Germline values: CDR1 MNHEY, CDR2 SVGAGI. The CDR3 sequence: CASNRGSYNSPLHF. The DNA of the CDR3 is TGTGCCAGTAACAGGGGTTCCTATAATTCACCCCTCCACTTT.

This sequence joins TRBV19 and TRBJ1-5; perhaps TRBD1 as D (6 bases). Trimming pared 4 bases from V and 5 bases from J, leaving 9 bases between. The germline CDR1 and CDR2 sequences are LNHDA and SQIVND (reference sequence). The CDR3 is 13 amino acids. The CDR3: CASSTGGDQPQHF. The CDR3 coding sequence is TGTGCCAGTAGTACGGGGGGCGATCAGCCCCAGCATTTT.